This T cell receptor (beta chain) was profiled in a study of Ad26.COV2.S vaccination and SARS-CoV-2 variants. The CDR3 has 18 residues. The V end was cut by 1 base, the J end by 2 bases, with 18 bases between. Germline CDR1 and CDR2: SGHVS and FQNEAQ. Points on this clone: The antigen remains undetermined.

Study results and caveats: People who got the vaccine had more spike-specific TCR breadth than people who got placebo.

Stated treatment: roughly 20 received Ad26.COV2.S at low or high dose, single or two shots; 5 received placebo; per-sample allocation not given. Samples came from day 63 after the first vaccine or placebo injection. Vaccine was an Ad26 vector expressing Wuhan-strain SARS-CoV-2 spike. Produced via immunoSEQ multiplex PCR; TCRdb's table is partial and in-frame only. The table includes roughly 380,000 clones, 85% to 90% detected once. The V call is TRBV7-8, the J call TRBJ2-1; D perhaps matches TRBD1 (5 bases). The sample was peripheral blood, taken in a trial of Ad26.COV2.S vaccine versus placebo. This TCR derives from a person aged 18 to 59 who received the Ad26.COV2.S COVID-19 vaccine or a placebo. Here the CDR3 reads CASSLERGPLLTYNEQFF. CDR3 nucleotide sequence: TGTGCCAGCAGCTTAGAAAGGGGCCCGCTACTAACCTACAATGAGCAGTTCTTC.